These 27 T cell receptor beta chains were all obtained from the same sample, sequenced in a study of radiotherapy plus CTLA-4 blockade in lung cancer. Clones were sequenced by immunoSEQ multiplex PCR, and TCRdb holds only the in-frame ones, with some missing. The repertoire consists of tens of thousands of clones, with 65% to 80% occurring once and the leading ten covering approximately 8.3%. The sequenced sample was peripheral blood, obtained from a patient treated with radiotherapy plus ipilimumab. The receptors originated from a human donor with non-small cell lung cancer whose response to radiotherapy plus ipilimumab could not be evaluated.

The CDR3, as DNA: TGTGCCAGCAGCCAAGATTTGGCGGGGGGGCCATCCTACAATGAGCAGTTCTTC. As protein: CASSQDLAGGPSYNEQFF. This chain joins TRBV4-2 and TRBJ2-1; 9 bases align to TRBD2. V dropped 0 bases and J dropped 1; count of bases not matched to a gene: 7. CDR1 and CDR2 (germline): LGHNA, YNFKEQ. The CDR3 has 18 amino acids.

This clone turned up a few times. The rearrangement links TRBV19 to TRBJ1-2; a possible D gene is TRBD1 (5 bases). The germline V and J ends were trimmed by 7 bases and 3 bases, with 12 bases remaining between them. CDR3 length: 13 amino acids. Germline lookup yields CDR1 LNHDA and CDR2 SQIVND (reference sequence). The CDR3 nucleotides read TGTGCCAGTACCGAAGGGACTTACTATGGCTACACCTTC. Its translation: CASTEGTYYGYTF. Full variable domain (outside the CDR3, taken from reference TRBV19 and TRBJ1-2): DGGITQSPKYLFRKEGQNVTLSCEQNLNHDAMYWYRQDPGQGLRLIYYSQIVNDFQKGDIAEGYSVSREKKESFPLTVTSAQKNPTAFYLCASTEGTYYGYTFGSGTRLTVV.

In DNA, the CDR3 is TGTGCCAGCAGCCGACCGGACTCCGTTCGTGAGCAGTTCTTC. This gives the protein CASSRPDSVREQFF. The chain links TRBV7-2 to TRBJ2-1, with D tentatively TRBD2 (5 bases). The germline V gene has CDR1 SGHTA and CDR2 FQGNSA. CDR3 length equals 14 residues. Trimming took 5 bases from V and 9 from J, leaving 17 bases between them. The variable domain in full, completed from reference TRBV7-2 and TRBJ2-1, reads GAGVSQSPSNKVTEKGKDVELRCDPISGHTALYWYRQSLGQGLEFLIYFQGNSAPDKSGLPSDRFSAERTGGSVSTLTIQRTQQEDSAVYLCASSRPDSVREQFFGPGTRLTVL.

This rearrangement joins TRBV6-1 to TRBJ1-2; D possibly corresponds to TRBD1 (5 bases). The CDR3 extends over 16 amino acids. Germline assignment: CDR1 MNHNS and CDR2 SASEGT. V lost 2 bases to trimming and J lost 0 bases, with 13 bases between them. As DNA, the CDR3 is TGTGCCAGCAGTGAAATTTTGGCAGGGTCTAACTATGGCTACACCTTC. Amino acid sequence: CASSEILAGSNYGYTF.

The chain carries TRBV9 and TRBJ2-5; 7 nucleotides agree with TRBD2. Germline assignment: CDR1 SGDLS and CDR2 YYNGEE. The CDR3 is made up of 15 amino acids. V was pared by 0 bases and J by 3 bases, with 5 bases of the junction left unmatched. Here the CDR3 DNA reads TGTGCCAGCAGCGTAGATGGGGGAGGGAAAGAGACCCAGTACTTC. Translation: CASSVDGGGKETQYF.

The chain joins TRBV6-1 to TRBJ2-2; tentative D call: TRBD1 (5 bases). The CDR3 extends over 14 amino acids. Germline V CDR1 and CDR2: MNHNS, SASEGT. The V gene lost 6 bases and the J gene lost 6 bases, with 14 bases spanning the gap. CDR3 nucleotide sequence: TGTGCCAGCAGGGGGCCAGCAGGGTCCGGGGAGCTGTTTTTT. As protein: CASRGPAGSGELFF.

V gene TRBV7-9 combines with J gene TRBJ2-1; 9 positions agree with TRBD2. V lost 5 bases and J lost 15; bases outside the gene matches: 8. The V gene's germline CDR1 is SEHNR and CDR2 FQNEAQ (reference sequence). The CDR3 spans 12 residues. This CDR3 reads CASSDIAGARFF. CDR3 sequence (DNA): TGTGCCAGCAGCGACATAGCGGGAGCGCGGTTCTTC.

The chain combines TRBV6-6 with TRBJ2-5, with D maybe TRBD2 (6 bases). This CDR3 has 14 residues. The germline V gene has CDR1 MNHNY and CDR2 SVGAGI (reference sequence). V was trimmed by 2 bases and J by 1 base, leaving 8 bases between them. The CDR3 DNA sequence: TGTGCCAGCAGTTACAAGACTAGCCAAGAGACCCAGTACTTC. This translates into CASSYKTSQETQYF.

CDR3 coding DNA: TGTGCCAGCAGCGTAGCTGGAGGGGAGGCATCCTACGAGCAGTACTTC. Its protein product is CASSVAGGEASYEQYF. V and J are TRBV9 and TRBJ2-7, with D possibly matching TRBD2 (6 bases). The V gene lost 0 bases and the J gene lost 1 base, with 14 bases spanning the gap. CDR1 is SGDLS, CDR2 YYNGEE, per germline. The CDR3 is made up of 16 amino acids.

The V and J genes are TRBV5-4 and TRBJ2-7; 8 bases agree with TRBD1. This CDR3 spans 13 amino acids. V was clipped by 6 bases and J by 3 bases; unmatched bases: 5. CDR1 SGHNT and CDR2 YYREEE come from the germline V gene (reference sequence). CDR3 nucleotide sequence: TGTGCCAGCATGGGACAGGACGACTACGAGCAGTACTTC. Protein sequence: CASMGQDDYEQYF.

The chain has TRBV7-2 and TRBJ1-6; D perhaps matches TRBD1 (5 bases). CDR1 SGHTA and CDR2 FQGNSA come from the germline V gene. This CDR3 has 15 residues. Trimming shortened V by 1 base and J by 7 bases, and 11 bases separated the two germline ends. This CDR3 is CASSLESGGNSPLHF. In nucleotides, the CDR3 is TGTGCCAGCAGCTTAGAGAGCGGGGGGAATTCACCCCTCCACTTT.

The V gene is TRBV6-1, the J gene TRBJ1-5; D call uncertain. Germline V gene sequence: CDR1 MNHNS, CDR2 SASEGT. CDR3 length equals 13 residues. V gave up 11 bases and J gave up 7 bases, with 18 bases separating them. CDR3 protein: CALEPQRGQPQHF. In nucleotides, the CDR3 is TGTGCCCTCGAGCCCCAACGAGGCCAGCCCCAGCATTTT.

This clone appeared a few times. This chain links TRBV6-1 with TRBJ1-2, with D tentatively TRBD1 (6 bases). Germline CDR1 reads MNHNS; CDR2 reads SASEGT. The V gene lost 3 bases and the J gene lost 6 bases, with 17 bases spanning the gap. The CDR3 spans 15 residues. The CDR3 loop is CASSEGRGAANGYTF. The CDR3, as DNA: TGTGCCAGCAGTGAGGGGAGGGGGGCCGCAAATGGCTACACCTTC.

This clone was recorded once. This chain links TRBV6-5 with TRBJ2-5; 10 bases match TRBD1. With V trimmed by 4 bases and J by 7 bases, 12 bases remained unmatched. Germline values: CDR1 MNHEY, CDR2 SVGAGI. This CDR3 spans 16 amino acids. The CDR3 DNA follows: TGTGCCAGCAGTTCGAACCCGCGGGACAGGGGAGGGACCCAGTACTTC. This gives the protein CASSSNPRDRGGTQYF.

The genes are TRBV7-2 and TRBJ2-1; 11 bases are shared with TRBD1. The junction had 19 bases not matched to a gene; V was cut back by 6 bases and J by 9 bases. This CDR3 spans 18 amino acids. Germline V gene data show CDR1 as SGHTA and CDR2 as FQGNSA. CDR3 region: CASRDRGLHLTAFGEQFF. Written as DNA, the CDR3 is TGTGCCAGCAGGGACAGGGGGCTACACTTAACTGCTTTTGGTGAGCAGTTCTTC.

This clone was observed a few times. The gene calls are TRBV30 and TRBJ1-2; D is ambiguous. CDR1 is GTSNPN and CDR2 is SVGIG in the germline V gene (reference sequence). Trimming took 2 bases from V and 8 from J, leaving 15 bases between them. The CDR3 loop spans 13 amino acids. CDR3 sequence: CAWSLPSFWGYTF. The CDR3 nucleotides read TGTGCCTGGAGTCTACCATCCTTCTGGGGCTACACCTTC.

The chain employs TRBV30 and TRBJ2-3, with TRBD2 matching over 10 bases. Germline V gives CDR1 GTSNPN, CDR2 SVGIG (reference sequence). This CDR3 has 15 residues. The junction had 3 bases not matched to a gene; V was cut back by 2 bases and J by 1 base. CDR3: CAWSFSGGRTDTQYF. In nucleotides, the CDR3 is TGTGCCTGGAGTTTTAGCGGGGGGCGCACAGATACGCAGTATTTT.

The chain has TRBV7-9 and TRBJ2-7; 7 bases line up with TRBD2. Looked up from germline, CDR1 is SEHNR and CDR2 is FQNEAQ (reference sequence). This CDR3 is 16 amino acids long. The V and J ends lost 3 bases and 3 bases, in that order; junction bases with no gene match: 11. CDR3 sequence (DNA): TGTGCCAGCAGCTTCAGGTTCCCCGGGGGGAACTACGAGCAGTACTTC. Its translation: CASSFRFPGGNYEQYF.

The chain employs TRBV5-4 and TRBJ2-7; 11 nucleotides agree with TRBD2. The CDR3 runs 17 residues. The V gene end was trimmed by 4 bases and the J gene end by 6 bases; junction bases not matched to a gene: 15. In germline, CDR1 is SGHNT, CDR2 YYREEE (reference sequence). The CDR3 sequence is CASSTVPSGGLLSEQYF. CDR3 bases: TGTGCCAGCAGCACCGTCCCTAGCGGGGGGCTTTTAAGCGAGCAGTACTTC.

The genes are TRBV19 and TRBJ1-1, with D possibly matching TRBD1 (6 bases). Trimming pared 6 bases from V and 1 base from J, leaving 15 bases between. The CDR3 is 15 amino acids. The V gene's germline CDR1 is LNHDA and CDR2 SQIVND (reference sequence). CDR3 residues: CASSRRGAGNTEAFF. CDR3 coding DNA: TGTGCCAGTAGCCGTCGGGGGGCGGGGAACACTGAAGCTTTCTTT.

A few counts support this clone. The chain uses TRBV5-1 and TRBJ2-7; 7 nucleotides align to TRBD1. The CDR3 totals 14 residues. Germline V gives CDR1 SGHRS, CDR2 YFSETQ. V lost 4 bases to trimming and J lost 3 bases; unmatched junction nucleotides: 7. The CDR3 nucleotides are TGCGCCAGCAGCGTCGGGACAGTTGGCTACGAGCAGTACTTC. Translated: CASSVGTVGYEQYF.

This chain joins TRBV7-9 and TRBJ2-3; 8 bases map to TRBD2. The CDR3 contains 15 residues. Germline CDR1 is SEHNR and CDR2 is FQNEAQ (reference sequence). The junction had 4 bases not matched to a gene; V was cut back by 5 bases and J by 0 bases. CDR3 nucleotides: TGTGCCAGCAGCCCCGGGGGGGGTAGCACAGATACGCAGTATTTT. Translated: CASSPGGGSTDTQYF.

The chain combines TRBV19 with TRBJ2-7; 9 bases are shared with TRBD2. This CDR3 is built from 17 residues. Trimming took 7 bases from V and 3 from J; bases not matched to a gene: 16. Germline loops: CDR1 LNHDA, CDR2 SQIVND (reference sequence). The CDR3 region is CASKPTSKAGGIYEQYF. The CDR3 DNA follows: TGTGCCAGTAAACCAACCTCAAAGGCGGGAGGGATCTACGAGCAGTACTTC.

The chain carries TRBV11-1 and TRBJ1-1; 9 bases are shared with TRBD1. This CDR3 comprises 13 residues. J gave up 11 bases and V 5 bases, and 9 bases lay outside the gene matches. Germline CDR1 reads SGHAT; CDR2 reads FQDESV (reference sequence). CDR3 coding DNA: TGTGCCAGCAGCCTACAGGGGGCGACCCACGCTTTCTTT. It specifies CASSLQGATHAFF.

The chain couples TRBV6-6 to TRBJ1-5, with a possible D match to TRBD1 (6 bases). The CDR3 has 15 residues. The V gene's germline CDR1 is MNHNY and CDR2 SVGAGI (reference sequence). V was clipped by 5 bases and J by 1 base, with 12 bases between them. The DNA for the CDR3 is TGTGCCAGCAGTGTACAGGGCGGCAGCAATCAGCCCCAGCATTTT. Its protein product is CASSVQGGSNQPQHF.

CDR3 nucleotides: TGTGCCAGCAGTTTAGGGACTAGCGACGAGCAGTACTTC. Protein: CASSLGTSDEQYF. The chain employs TRBV28 and TRBJ2-7; 10 nucleotides line up with TRBD2. V lost 2 bases to trimming and J lost 5 bases; unmatched junction nucleotides: 0. The CDR3 length is 13 residues. Germline V lookup: CDR1 MDHEN, CDR2 SYDVKM. The full variable domain, rest sourced from reference TRBV28 and TRBJ2-7, is DVKVTQSSRYLVKRTGEKVFLECVQDMDHENMFWYRQDPGLGLRLIYFSYDVKMKEKGDIPEGYSVSREKKERFSLILESASTNQTSMYLCASSLGTSDEQYFGPGTRLTVT.

The V call is TRBV9, the J call TRBJ2-1; 7 nucleotides line up with TRBD2. CDR1 is SGDLS and CDR2 is YYNGEE in the germline V gene. This CDR3 is 17 amino acids long. With 2 bases clipped from V and 3 bases from J, the junction kept 11 bases outside the gene matches. The CDR3 protein is CASSVSGDFSNYNEQFF. The CDR3 nucleotides are TGTGCCAGCAGCGTGAGCGGGGACTTTTCAAACTACAATGAGCAGTTCTTC.